Presented here are 22 T cell receptor beta chains from one specimen sequenced in a study of T-cell memory formation after mild COVID-19. One entry per CDR3 protein results from TCRdb running MiXCR on the 5' RACE reads. Of under 300,000 distinct CDR3 sequences listed, 7.5% to 10% were seen once; the top ten hold around 23%. Sequencing was performed on PBMCs or a T cell subset sorted from them (not recorded which). The source of these receptors is a man in his late teens or twenties who had mild COVID-19 (a few samples of this study predate the infection). Cell type and time point are not known.

In this sample, this clonotype turned up a few times. V gene TRBV5-1 combines with J gene TRBJ2-3; the D is unclear. The germline gives CDR1 SGHRS, CDR2 YFSETQ. The CDR3 is 15 amino acids. The V and J ends lost 0 bases and 0 bases respectively, with 8 bases between them. For the CDR3, the DNA is TGCGCCAGCAGCTTGGGGCAGCTTAGCACAGATACGCAGTATTTT. Protein sequence: CASSLGQLSTDTQYF.

This sequence joins TRBV7-2 and TRBJ1-6; D is ambiguous. Germline values: CDR1 SGHTA, CDR2 FQGNSA. The CDR3 consists of 15 residues. Trimming cost V 7 bases and J 6 bases, with 16 bases left between them. CDR3 bases: TGTGCCAGCACCTCTTCGCACCCAGTTAATTCACCCCTCCACTTT. Translated, it gives CASTSSHPVNSPLHF. Drawing the rest from reference TRBV7-2 and TRBJ1-6, the complete variable domain is GAGVSQSPSNKVTEKGKDVELRCDPISGHTALYWYRQSLGQGLEFLIYFQGNSAPDKSGLPSDRFSAERTGGSVSTLTIQRTQQEDSAVYLCASTSSHPVNSPLHFGNGTRLTVT.

This clonotype was counted between two and nine times. The chain combines TRBV5-1 with TRBJ2-7; 9 nucleotides line up with TRBD1. From germline, CDR1 is SGHRS and CDR2 YFSETQ. The CDR3 totals 16 residues. V was clipped by 0 bases and J by 3 bases; unmatched bases: 7. The CDR3, as DNA: TGCGCCAGCAGCTTGGAGCGCCCGGGACAGGGCTACGAGCAGTACTTC. Encoded protein: CASSLERPGQGYEQYF.

This clonotype has a handful of counts. The rearrangement joins TRBV12-3 or TRBV12-4 to TRBJ1-1, with D uncertain. The CDR3 is made up of 11 amino acids. V was shortened by 5 bases and J by 12 bases, with 13 bases between the two germline ends. The CDR3 region is CASSETIGTFF. CDR3 coding DNA: TGTGCCAGCAGTGAAACTATTGGGACTTTCTTT.

This clonotype was detected only a few times. CDR3 bases: TGCGCCAGCAGCTTGGCCTCAGCGAGCTCCTATAATTCACCCCTCCACTTT. Translating it yields CASSLASASSYNSPLHF. The chain couples TRBV5-1 to TRBJ1-6; D remains unclear. The germline gives CDR1 SGHRS, CDR2 YFSETQ. V was pared by 0 bases and J by 0 bases, with 10 bases between. CDR3 length equals 17 residues.

This clonotype came up a few times. The chain uses TRBV12-5 and TRBJ2-7; the match to TRBD1 covers 8 bases. The CDR3 loop spans 16 amino acids. The germline V gene has CDR1 LGHNT and CDR2 FRNRAP. V trimming: 4 bases; J trimming: 2 bases; junction bases outside the gene matches: 10. This CDR3 reads CASGYIIGQGTYEQYF. The DNA for the CDR3 is TGTGCTAGTGGTTATATTATCGGACAGGGAACCTACGAGCAGTACTTC.

This clonotype was counted a few times. V is TRBV5-1 and J is TRBJ1-6, with TRBD1 matching over 7 bases. Germline CDR1 is SGHRS and CDR2 is YFSETQ. The CDR3 covers 15 residues. The V gene end was trimmed by 3 bases and the J gene end by 10 bases; junction bases not matched to a gene: 10. The CDR3 coding sequence is TGCGCCAGCAGCTCCATGAACAGGGGTTACTCACCCCTCCACTTT. Its protein product is CASSSMNRGYSPLHF.

Only a few counts were recorded for this clonotype. The genes are TRBV6-2 or TRBV6-3 and TRBJ1-5; D unresolved. Germline CDR1 and CDR2: MNHEY and SVGEGT. Deletions cut 3 bases from V and 4 bases from J, with 13 bases between. This CDR3 has 15 amino acids. CDR3 DNA sequence: TGTGCCAGCAGTTATCGGGGTCAAGGGAATCAGCCCCAGCATTTT. Amino acids: CASSYRGQGNQPQHF.

The chain employs TRBV19 and TRBJ2-1; TRBD2 aligns across 7 bases. J was trimmed by 3 bases and V by 6 bases; bases with no gene match: 8. CDR3 length equals 15 residues. The germline V gene has CDR1 LNHDA and CDR2 SQIVND (reference sequence). CDR3 in DNA: TGTGCCAGTAGCCAGGTGGGAGGGGACTACAATGAGCAGTTCTTC. Encoded protein: CASSQVGGDYNEQFF.

Only a few counts were recorded for this clonotype. The rearrangement joins TRBV6-2 or TRBV6-3 to TRBJ1-6, with D possibly TRBD1 on 5 matching bases. Germline V gene lookup returns CDR1 MNHEY and CDR2 SVGEGT. V gave up 8 bases and J gave up 5 bases, with 10 bases separating them. CDR3 size: 13 residues. DNA for the CDR3: TGTGCCAGCGTCCGGGGCAATAATTCACCCCTCCACTTT. This gives the protein CASVRGNNSPLHF.

The genes are TRBV5-1 and TRBJ2-7; TRBD2 might be the D (5 bases). CDR1 and CDR2 (germline): SGHRS, YFSETQ. V shed 0 bases and J shed 5 bases, with 15 bases lying between them. This CDR3 contains 15 residues. This CDR3 is CASSLVHSSGDEQYF. The CDR3 DNA reads as TGCGCCAGCAGCTTGGTCCATAGCTCCGGGGACGAGCAGTACTTC.

This clonotype was counted at least ten times. The CDR3 protein is CSAIAGSMATYEQYF. Here the CDR3 DNA reads TGCAGTGCTATAGCCGGCTCGATGGCCACCTACGAGCAGTACTTC. This chain links TRBV20-1 with TRBJ2-7, with D unclear. The CDR3 extends over 15 amino acids. Looked up from germline, CDR1 is DFQATT and CDR2 is SNEGSKA (reference sequence). The ends were cut back, 4 bases at V and 2 bases at J, with 18 bases in the middle.

CDR3 sequence reads: CASSLISVGNEQFF. The CDR3 DNA reads as TGTGCCAGCAGCTTAATTAGCGTGGGGAATGAGCAGTTCTTC. V usage is TRBV7-2 and J usage is TRBJ2-1, with D perhaps TRBD2 (5 bases). Germline V gene data show CDR1 as SGHTA and CDR2 as FQGNSA. CDR3 length: 14 amino acids. Trimming took off 2 bases at V and 7 bases at J, with 12 bases between the two ends.

V and J are TRBV7-8 and TRBJ2-2; D possibly corresponds to TRBD1 (6 bases). From germline, CDR1 is SGHVS and CDR2 FQNEAQ. Deletions cut 2 bases from V and 4 bases from J, with 14 bases between. The CDR3 runs to 16 residues. CDR3 region: CASSLIPGQLTGELFF. The CDR3 DNA follows: TGTGCCAGCAGCTTAATCCCGGGACAACTCACCGGGGAGCTGTTTTTT.

This clonotype has a handful of counts. The V and J genes are TRBV19 and TRBJ1-4; D remains ambiguous. V gave up 8 bases and J gave up 8 bases, with 18 bases separating them. The length of the CDR3 is 14 residues. Germline CDR1 and CDR2: LNHDA and SQIVND (reference sequence). This CDR3 reads CASQDVLALEKLFF. CDR3 sequence (DNA): TGTGCCAGTCAGGACGTTCTGGCGTTAGAAAAACTGTTTTTT. The variable domain in full, with the rest retrieved from reference TRBV19 and TRBJ1-4, is DGGITQSPKYLFRKEGQNVTLSCEQNLNHDAMYWYRQDPGQGLRLIYYSQIVNDFQKGDIAEGYSVSREKKESFPLTVTSAQKNPTAFYLCASQDVLALEKLFFGSGTQLSVL.

This clonotype was detected a few times. The J gene is TRBJ1-1, the V gene TRBV6-2 or TRBV6-3; 10 positions agree with TRBD1. The CDR3 sequence is 15 residues long. The V segment lost 6 bases and the J segment 2 bases; nucleotides outside the gene matches: 6. The V gene's germline CDR1 is MNHEY and CDR2 SVGEGT. The CDR3 loop reads CASSPRDRGNTEAFF. For the CDR3, the DNA is TGTGCCAGCAGCCCGAGGGACAGGGGCAACACTGAAGCTTTCTTT.

This sequence joins TRBV20-1 and TRBJ1-5; 10 nucleotides agree with TRBD1. Trimming at V came to 6 bases and at J to 5 bases, leaving 4 bases not matched to a gene. The CDR3 extends over 13 amino acids. The germline V gene encodes CDR1 DFQATT and CDR2 SNEGSKA (reference sequence). The CDR3: CSARQGAYQPQHF. The CDR3 DNA is TGCAGTGCCAGACAGGGGGCGTATCAGCCCCAGCATTTT.

This clonotype appeared many times. The V call is TRBV5-1, the J call TRBJ2-5, with TRBD2 matching 11 bases. Germline V CDR1 and CDR2: SGHRS, YFSETQ. The CDR3 contains 14 residues. The J segment lost 4 bases and the V segment lost 1 base, leaving 0 bases of the junction unmatched. In DNA form, the CDR3 reads TGCGCCAGCAGCTTGACTAGCGGGGGAGAGACCCAGTACTTC. Protein product: CASSLTSGGETQYF. Supplemented by reference TRBV5-1 and TRBJ2-5, the full variable domain reads KAGVTQTPRYLIKTRGQQVTLSCSPISGHRSVSWYQQTPGQGLQFLFEYFSETQRNKGNFPGRFSGRQFSNSRSEMNVSTLELGDSALYLCASSLTSGGETQYFGPGTRLLVL.

This rearrangement joins TRBV5-1 to TRBJ1-1; D possibly corresponds to TRBD1 (5 bases). The germline V gene encodes CDR1 SGHRS and CDR2 YFSETQ. The V end was cut by 3 bases, the J end by 1 base, with 10 bases between. The CDR3 length is 14 residues. This CDR3 reads CASSSDSQNTEAFF. The CDR3 DNA is TGCGCCAGCAGCTCCGACAGCCAGAACACTGAAGCTTTCTTT. The full variable domain, with the rest looked up from reference TRBV5-1 and TRBJ1-1, is KAGVTQTPRYLIKTRGQQVTLSCSPISGHRSVSWYQQTPGQGLQFLFEYFSETQRNKGNFPGRFSGRQFSNSRSEMNVSTLELGDSALYLCASSSDSQNTEAFFGQGTRLTVV.

This clonotype came up a few times. The chain couples TRBV7-9 to TRBJ2-7; TRBD2 agrees at 8 bases. With V trimmed by 4 bases and J by 4 bases, 6 bases remained unmatched. CDR1 and CDR2 (germline): SEHNR, FQNEAQ (reference sequence). The CDR3 extends over 14 amino acids. The CDR3 DNA sequence: TGTGCCAGCAGCTCCTCTAGCGGGCGGTACGAGCAGTACGTC. It codes for CASSSSSGRYEQYV.

A few counts support this clonotype. The chain carries TRBV6-5 and TRBJ2-3; 11 nucleotides align to TRBD2. The CDR3 runs to 16 residues. Germline trimming cut 5 bases from V and 5 bases from J; bases unmatched to any gene: 9. Looked up from germline, CDR1 is MNHEY and CDR2 is SVGAGI. Here the CDR3 reads CASSRIAGGREDTQYF. Here the CDR3 DNA reads TGTGCCAGCAGTCGCATAGCGGGGGGGCGCGAAGATACGCAGTATTTT.

This clonotype has a handful of counts. The chain carries TRBV7-9 and TRBJ1-2; no reliable D call. Per the germline V gene, CDR1 is SEHNR and CDR2 is FQNEAQ (reference sequence). Trimming removed 8 bases at V and 5 bases at J, with 15 bases between. This CDR3 contains 13 residues. The CDR3 sequence: CASGRTSFYGYTF. Written as DNA, the CDR3 is TGTGCCAGCGGCCGAACTTCCTTTTATGGCTACACCTTC.